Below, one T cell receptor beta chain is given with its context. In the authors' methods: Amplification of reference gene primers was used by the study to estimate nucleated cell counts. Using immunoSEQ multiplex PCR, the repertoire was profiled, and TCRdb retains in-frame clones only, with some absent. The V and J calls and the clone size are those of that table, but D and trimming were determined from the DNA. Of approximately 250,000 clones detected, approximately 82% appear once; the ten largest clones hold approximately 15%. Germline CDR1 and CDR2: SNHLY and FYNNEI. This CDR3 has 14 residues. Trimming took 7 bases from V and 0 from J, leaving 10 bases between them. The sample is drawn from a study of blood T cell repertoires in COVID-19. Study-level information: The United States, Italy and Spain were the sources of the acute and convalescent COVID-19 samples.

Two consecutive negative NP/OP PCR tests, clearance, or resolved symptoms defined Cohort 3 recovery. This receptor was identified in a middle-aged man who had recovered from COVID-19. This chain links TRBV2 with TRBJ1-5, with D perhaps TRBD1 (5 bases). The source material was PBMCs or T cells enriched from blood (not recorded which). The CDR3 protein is CASKGIYSNQPQHF. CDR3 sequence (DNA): TGTGCCAGCAAGGGGATCTATAGCAATCAGCCCCAGCATTTT.